Given below is one T cell receptor beta chain in context. This sample is part of a study of cytomegalovirus exposure and HLA in healthy donors. Amplification used 60 Vbeta primers and 13 Jbeta primers. TCRdb's table, derived via immunoSEQ multiplex PCR, lists solely in-frame clones and lacks some. The sample shows more than 150,000 clones, approximately 80% of them seen only once. Germline V gene lookup returns CDR1 MNHEY and CDR2 SMNVEV (reference sequence). The V and J ends lost 3 bases and 4 bases, in that order; junction bases with no gene match: 5. The CDR3 totals 16 residues. The receptor was derived from a girl between 10 and 17 years old in good health and CMV-seropositive. The rearrangement links TRBV27 to TRBJ2-6, with 8 bases fitting TRBD1. The material sequenced was PBMCs. CDR3 in amino acids: CASSFRTGSGANVLTF. CDR3 nucleotide sequence: TGTGCCAGCAGTTTCAGGACAGGGTCCGGGGCCAACGTCCTGACTTTC.